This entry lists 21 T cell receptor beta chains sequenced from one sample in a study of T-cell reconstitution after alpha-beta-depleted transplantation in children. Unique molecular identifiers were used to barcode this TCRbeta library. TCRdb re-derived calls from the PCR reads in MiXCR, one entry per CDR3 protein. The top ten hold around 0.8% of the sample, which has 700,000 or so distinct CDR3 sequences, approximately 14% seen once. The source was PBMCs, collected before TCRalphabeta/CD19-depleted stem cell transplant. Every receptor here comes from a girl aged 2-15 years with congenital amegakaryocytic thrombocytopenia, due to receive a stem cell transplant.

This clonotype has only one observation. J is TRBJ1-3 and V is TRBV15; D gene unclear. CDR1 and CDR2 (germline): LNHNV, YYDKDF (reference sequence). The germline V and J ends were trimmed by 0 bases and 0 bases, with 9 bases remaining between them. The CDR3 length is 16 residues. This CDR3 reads CATSRDSSNSGNTIYF. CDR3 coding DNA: TGTGCCACCAGCAGAGATTCCAGCAACTCTGGAAACACCATATATTTT.

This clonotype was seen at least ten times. The CDR3 coding sequence is TGTGCCAGCAACCCAATGGTCAGGGGGGATACGCAGTATTTT. Encoded protein: CASNPMVRGDTQYF. The chain uses TRBV12-3 or TRBV12-4 and TRBJ2-3, with 7 positions matching TRBD1. The CDR3 extends over 14 amino acids. V gave up 7 bases and J gave up 6 bases; unmatched junction bases: 10.

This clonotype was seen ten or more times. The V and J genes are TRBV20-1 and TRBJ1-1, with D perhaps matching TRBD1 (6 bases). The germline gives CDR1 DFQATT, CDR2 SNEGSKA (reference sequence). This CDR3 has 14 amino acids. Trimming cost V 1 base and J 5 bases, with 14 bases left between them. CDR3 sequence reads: CSARVGGGRTEAFF. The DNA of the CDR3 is TGCAGTGCTAGAGTGGGAGGGGGAAGAACTGAAGCTTTCTTT.

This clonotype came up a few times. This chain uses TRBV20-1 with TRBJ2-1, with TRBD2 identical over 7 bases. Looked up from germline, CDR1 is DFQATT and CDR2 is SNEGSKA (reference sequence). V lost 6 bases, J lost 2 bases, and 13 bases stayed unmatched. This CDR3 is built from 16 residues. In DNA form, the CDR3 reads TGCAGTGCGGGGGGGAGCTACGCTACAACCTACAATGAGCAGTTCTTC. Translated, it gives CSAGGSYATTYNEQFF.

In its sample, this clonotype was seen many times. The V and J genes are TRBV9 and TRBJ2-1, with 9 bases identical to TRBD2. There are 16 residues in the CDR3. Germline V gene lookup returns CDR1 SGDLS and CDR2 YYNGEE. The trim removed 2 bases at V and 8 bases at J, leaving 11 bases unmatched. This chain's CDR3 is CASSVRISGSSDEQFF. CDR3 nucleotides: TGTGCCAGCAGCGTTCGGATTAGCGGGAGTTCTGATGAGCAGTTCTTC.

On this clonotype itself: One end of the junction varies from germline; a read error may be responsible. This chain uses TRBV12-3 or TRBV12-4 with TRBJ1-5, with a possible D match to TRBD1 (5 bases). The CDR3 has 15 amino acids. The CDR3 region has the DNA TGTGCCAGCAGCTTAGAGGGACCTCTAGATCAGCCCCAGCATTTT. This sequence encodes CASSLEGPLDQPQHF.

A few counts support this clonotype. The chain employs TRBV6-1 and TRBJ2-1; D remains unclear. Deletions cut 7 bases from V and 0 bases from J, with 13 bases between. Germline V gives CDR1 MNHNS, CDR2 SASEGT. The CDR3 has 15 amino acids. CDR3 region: CASTQADPSYNEQFF. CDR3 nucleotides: TGTGCCAGCACTCAGGCGGACCCCTCCTACAATGAGCAGTTCTTC.

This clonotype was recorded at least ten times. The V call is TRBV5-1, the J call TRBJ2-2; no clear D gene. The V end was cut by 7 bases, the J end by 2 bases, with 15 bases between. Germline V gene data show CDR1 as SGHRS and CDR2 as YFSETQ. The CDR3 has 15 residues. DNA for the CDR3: TGCGCCAGCCAGCCTCTGGCTCTTAACACCGGGGAGCTGTTTTTT. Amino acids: CASQPLALNTGELFF.

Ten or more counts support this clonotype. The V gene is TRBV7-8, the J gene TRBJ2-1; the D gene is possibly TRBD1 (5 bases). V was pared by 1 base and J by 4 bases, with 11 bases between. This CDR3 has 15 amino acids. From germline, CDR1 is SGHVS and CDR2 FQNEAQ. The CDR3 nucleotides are TGTGCCAGCAGCTTAGTCACAGGCTTTTACAATGAGCAGTTCTTC. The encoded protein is CASSLVTGFYNEQFF.

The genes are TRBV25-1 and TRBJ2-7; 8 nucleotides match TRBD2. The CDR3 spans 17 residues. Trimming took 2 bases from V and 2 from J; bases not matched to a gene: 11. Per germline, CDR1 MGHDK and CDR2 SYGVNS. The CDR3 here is CASSEVGSSGETYEQYF. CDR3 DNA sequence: TGTGCCAGCAGTGAAGTTGGTAGTAGCGGGGAAACCTACGAGCAGTACTTC.

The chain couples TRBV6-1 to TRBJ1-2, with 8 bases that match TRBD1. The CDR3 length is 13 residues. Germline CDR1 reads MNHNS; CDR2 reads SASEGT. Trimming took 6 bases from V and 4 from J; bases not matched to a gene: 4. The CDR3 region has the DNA TGTGCCAGCAGAGGGACAGGAGGCTATGGCTACACCTTC. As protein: CASRGTGGYGYTF.

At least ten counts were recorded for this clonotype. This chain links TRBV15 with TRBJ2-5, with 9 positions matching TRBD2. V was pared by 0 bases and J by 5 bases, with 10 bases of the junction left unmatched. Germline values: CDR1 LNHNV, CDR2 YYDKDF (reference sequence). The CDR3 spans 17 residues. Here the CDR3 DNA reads TGTGCCACCAGCAGAGATCCCATAGCGGGAGCGGGGGAGACCCAGTACTTC. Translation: CATSRDPIAGAGETQYF.

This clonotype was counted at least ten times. DNA for the CDR3: TGCAGTGCTTGGGGCGATGACACCGGGGAGCTGTTTTTT. This translates into CSAWGDDTGELFF. This sequence joins TRBV20-1 and TRBJ2-2, with a tentative D call TRBD1 (5 bases). The V and J ends lost 5 bases and 3 bases respectively, with 10 bases between them. The CDR3 has 13 residues. Germline-derived CDR1 and CDR2 are DFQATT and SNEGSKA (reference sequence).

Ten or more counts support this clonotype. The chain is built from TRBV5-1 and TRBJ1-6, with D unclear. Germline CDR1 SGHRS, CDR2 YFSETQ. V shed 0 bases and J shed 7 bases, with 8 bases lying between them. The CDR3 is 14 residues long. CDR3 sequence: CASSLVWRNSPLHF. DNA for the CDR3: TGCGCCAGCAGCTTGGTCTGGAGGAATTCACCCCTCCACTTT.

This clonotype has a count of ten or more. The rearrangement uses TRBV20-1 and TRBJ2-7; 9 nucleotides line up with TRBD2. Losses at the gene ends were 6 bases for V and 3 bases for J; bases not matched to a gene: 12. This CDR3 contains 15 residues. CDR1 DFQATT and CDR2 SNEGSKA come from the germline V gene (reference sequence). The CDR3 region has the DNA TGCAGTGCCCCGATGAGTAGCGGGAGCTTCTACGAGCAGTACTTC. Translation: CSAPMSSGSFYEQYF.

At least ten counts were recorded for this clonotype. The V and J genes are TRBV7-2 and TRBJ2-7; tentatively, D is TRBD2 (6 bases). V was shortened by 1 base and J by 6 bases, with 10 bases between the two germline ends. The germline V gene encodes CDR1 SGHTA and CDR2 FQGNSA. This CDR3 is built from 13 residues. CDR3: CASSLEEGREQYF. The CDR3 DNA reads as TGTGCCAGCAGCTTAGAGGAGGGCCGCGAGCAGTACTTC.

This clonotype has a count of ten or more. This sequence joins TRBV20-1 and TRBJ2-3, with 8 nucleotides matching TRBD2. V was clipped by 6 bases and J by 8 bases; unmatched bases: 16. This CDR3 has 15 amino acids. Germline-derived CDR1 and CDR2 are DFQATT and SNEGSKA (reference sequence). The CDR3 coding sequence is TGCAGTGCCAACCCAAACAGCGGGAGAGGGGGTACGCAGTATTTT. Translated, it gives CSANPNSGRGGTQYF.

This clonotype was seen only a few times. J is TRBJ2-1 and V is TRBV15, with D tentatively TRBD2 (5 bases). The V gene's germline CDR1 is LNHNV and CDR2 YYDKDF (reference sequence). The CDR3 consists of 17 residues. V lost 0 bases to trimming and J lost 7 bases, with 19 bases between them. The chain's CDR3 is CATSRDPHRDYHNEQFF. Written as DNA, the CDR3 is TGTGCCACCAGCAGAGATCCCCATCGCGACTATCATAATGAGCAGTTCTTC.

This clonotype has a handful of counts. The CDR3 here is CASSSLSASGYNEQFF. The CDR3 coding sequence is TGTGCCAGCAGCTCCCTGTCGGCTAGCGGTTACAATGAGCAGTTCTTC. The J gene is TRBJ2-1, the V gene TRBV7-9; 7 bases align to TRBD2. CDR3 length equals 16 residues. Trimming cost V 4 bases and J 4 bases; bases outside gene matches: 10. Germline lookup yields CDR1 SEHNR and CDR2 FQNEAQ (reference sequence).

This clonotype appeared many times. CDR3 sequence (DNA): TGCGCCAGCAGCTTGGTCAGCGGGTCTAGTAATGAGCAGTTCTTC. It encodes CASSLVSGSSNEQFF. This rearrangement joins TRBV5-1 to TRBJ2-1; maybe TRBD2 (6 bases). V was pared by 0 bases and J by 7 bases, with 14 bases between. The length of the CDR3 is 15 residues. CDR1 and CDR2 from the germline V gene are SGHRS and YFSETQ.

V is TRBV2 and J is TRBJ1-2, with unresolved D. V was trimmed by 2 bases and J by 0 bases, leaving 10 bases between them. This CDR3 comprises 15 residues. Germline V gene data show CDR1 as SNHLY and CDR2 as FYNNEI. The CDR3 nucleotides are TGTGCCAGCAGTGAATTCACGGGAGCTAACTATGGCTACACCTTC. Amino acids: CASSEFTGANYGYTF.